The rows below give T cell receptor beta chains drawn from one sample of a study of cytomegalovirus exposure and HLA in healthy donors. Generated by immunoSEQ multiplex PCR, the TCRdb table keeps only in-frame clones and is missing some. The data show 100,000 to 150,000 clones, 83% seen once. The sample consisted of PBMCs. All receptors come from a girl under 10 years old in good health and CMV-seronegative. CDR3s include the opening cysteine and the closing phenylalanine or tryptophan. A D gene is named only where the DNA matches it firmly. The listing skips clone size in some rows; elsewhere it reads once, few, many or a size class.

d_call: .
v_call: TRBV28
j_call: TRBJ2-1
clone_size: once
cdr3_nt: TGTGCCAGCAGTTTACGGGGAGTAGACAATGAGCAGTTCTTC
cdr3_aa: CASSLRGVDNEQFF

d_call: TRBD2
v_call: TRBV5-1
j_call: TRBJ2-5
clone_size: .
cdr3_nt: TGCGCCAGCAGCTTGGAGTCAGAGCCATGGGACTATCCTATCTACTTC
cdr3_aa: CASSLESEPWDYPIYF

d_call: TRBD2
v_call: TRBV11-2
j_call: TRBJ2-1
clone_size: .
cdr3_nt: TGTGCCAGCAGCTTAGGCCGGGGAGGGTCCTACAATGAGCAGTTCTTC
cdr3_aa: CASSLGRGGSYNEQFF

d_call: .
v_call: TRBV28
j_call: TRBJ1-2
clone_size: .
cdr3_nt: TGTGCCAGCAGTTTGGGCCAGGGGTATGGCTACACCTTC
cdr3_aa: CASSLGQGYGYTF

d_call: TRBD1
v_call: TRBV5-6
j_call: TRBJ1-5
clone_size: .
cdr3_nt: TGTGCCAGCAGCAAGGCAGGGGGCGGACAGCCCCAGCATTTT
cdr3_aa: CASSKAGGGQPQHF

d_call: .
v_call: TRBV6-6
j_call: TRBJ2-1
clone_size: .
cdr3_nt: TGTGCCAGCAGCGAACAGGGAATTTACAATGAGCAGTTCTTC
cdr3_aa: CASSEQGIYNEQFF

d_call: TRBD2
v_call: TRBV30
j_call: TRBJ2-7
clone_size: .
cdr3_nt: TGTGCCTGGAGTGTTACTAGCGCTACCTACGAGCAGTACTTC
cdr3_aa: CAWSVTSATYEQYF

d_call: .
v_call: TRBV7-2
j_call: TRBJ1-4
clone_size: .
cdr3_nt: TGTGCCAGCAGCCAAAGCAACAGGCCTAATGAAAAACTGTTTTTT
cdr3_aa: CASSQSNRPNEKLFF

d_call: TRBD1
v_call: TRBV7-9
j_call: TRBJ2-5
clone_size: .
cdr3_nt: TGTGCCAGCAGCCTAGACCTAGGACAGGGGGCGTCCGGAGAGACCCAGTACTTC
cdr3_aa: CASSLDLGQGASGETQYF

d_call: TRBD2
v_call: TRBV28
j_call: TRBJ2-1
clone_size: .
cdr3_nt: TGTGCCAGCAGTACCTCGGGACTAGCGGGAGTCAATGAGCAGTTCTTC
cdr3_aa: CASSTSGLAGVNEQFF

d_call: TRBD1
v_call: TRBV7-9
j_call: TRBJ1-4
clone_size: .
cdr3_nt: TGTGCCAGCAGCCCGGGGACAGGGGTTAATGAAAAACTGTTTTTT
cdr3_aa: CASSPGTGVNEKLFF

d_call: .
v_call: TRBV7-9
j_call: TRBJ1-4
clone_size: .
cdr3_nt: TGTGCCAGCAGCCGAACGGCAACTAATGAAAAACTGTTTTTT
cdr3_aa: CASSRTATNEKLFF

d_call: .
v_call: TRBV6-1
j_call: TRBJ2-7
clone_size: once
cdr3_nt: TGTGCCAGCAGTGAATCGACACTTGGGTCCTACGAGCAGTACTTC
cdr3_aa: CASSESTLGSYEQYF

d_call: TRBD2
v_call: TRBV6-5
j_call: TRBJ2-2
clone_size: .
cdr3_nt: TGTGCCAGCAGTTACTCTGCGGGAGGGGAGCACCGGGGAGCTGTTTTT
cdr3_aa: CASSYSAGGEHRGAVF

d_call: TRBD1
v_call: TRBV27
j_call: TRBJ1-5
clone_size: .
cdr3_nt: TGTGCCAGCAGTTTGTGGGACAGGGTTTCAATACAGCCCCAGCATTTT
cdr3_aa: CASSLWDRVSIQPQHF

d_call: .
v_call: TRBV19
j_call: TRBJ2-1
clone_size: .
cdr3_nt: TGTGCCAGTACGGTGGACTCGAGCTCCTACAATGAGCAGTTCTTC
cdr3_aa: CASTVDSSSYNEQFF

d_call: .
v_call: TRBV6-1
j_call: TRBJ1-2
clone_size: .
cdr3_nt: TGTGCCAGCAGTGAAGAAGGGCGGGGATGGGGAGGCCTCACCTATGGCTACACCTTC
cdr3_aa: CASSEEGRGWGGLTYGYTF

d_call: TRBD2
v_call: TRBV5-4
j_call: TRBJ2-1
clone_size: .
cdr3_nt: TGTGCCAGCAGGCTGGGACTAGCGGGAGACTATGAGCAGTTCTTC
cdr3_aa: CASRLGLAGDYEQFF

d_call: TRBD1
v_call: TRBV19
j_call: TRBJ1-3
clone_size: .
cdr3_nt: TGTGCCAGTAGTATAGTTGTGGGACAGGGCGTCGGAAACACCATATATTTT
cdr3_aa: CASSIVVGQGVGNTIYF

d_call: TRBD2
v_call: TRBV4-2
j_call: TRBJ2-5
clone_size: .
cdr3_nt: TGTGCCAGCAGCCAAGATCTGAGCGGGGGGACCCAAAAGACCCAGTACTTC
cdr3_aa: CASSQDLSGGTQKTQYF

d_call: .
v_call: TRBV9
j_call: TRBJ1-5
clone_size: .
cdr3_nt: TGTGCCAGCAGCGTAGAGGGGACACGCGATCAGCCCCAGCATTTT
cdr3_aa: CASSVEGTRDQPQHF

d_call: .
v_call: TRBV5-1
j_call: TRBJ1-1
clone_size: .
cdr3_nt: TGCGCCAGTAGACCCGGGACATCCGCGCTTGCCACTGAAGCTTTCTTT
cdr3_aa: CASRPGTSALATEAFF

d_call: .
v_call: TRBV7-9
j_call: TRBJ1-4
clone_size: .
cdr3_nt: TGTGCCAGCAGCTTACGGGGGAGAGAGGAAAAACTGTTTTTT
cdr3_aa: CASSLRGREEKLFF

d_call: .
v_call: TRBV10-2
j_call: TRBJ2-1
clone_size: .
cdr3_nt: TGCGCCAGCAGTGGAGCGGGCAATGAGCAGTTCTTC
cdr3_aa: CASSGAGNEQFF

d_call: TRBD2
v_call: TRBV5-6
j_call: TRBJ2-1
clone_size: .
cdr3_nt: TGTGCCAGCAGCTTGGTGCGGGAGATAATCAATGAGCAGTTCTTC
cdr3_aa: CASSLVREIINEQFF

d_call: .
v_call: TRBV4-1
j_call: TRBJ2-7
clone_size: .
cdr3_nt: TGCGCCAGCAGCCAACGGGGGGCCGAGGGAGAGCAGTACTTC
cdr3_aa: CASSQRGAEGEQYF

d_call: TRBD2
v_call: TRBV30
j_call: TRBJ2-2
clone_size: .
cdr3_nt: TGTGCCTGGAGTCGGCTAGCGGGCACCGGGGAGCTGTTTTTT
cdr3_aa: CAWSRLAGTGELFF

d_call: .
v_call: TRBV28
j_call: TRBJ1-5
clone_size: .
cdr3_nt: TGTGCCAGCAGTTTACCCCCAGGCACCCAGCCCCAGCATTTT
cdr3_aa: CASSLPPGTQPQHF

d_call: .
v_call: TRBV9
j_call: TRBJ2-1
clone_size: .
cdr3_nt: TGTGCCAGCAGCGTAGCCGGGAGTGGGGGCAATGAGCAGTTCTTC
cdr3_aa: CASSVAGSGGNEQFF

d_call: TRBD1
v_call: TRBV6-6
j_call: TRBJ1-1
clone_size: .
cdr3_nt: TGTGCCAGCAGTTTGGACAGGGAAAACACTGAAGCTTTCTTT
cdr3_aa: CASSLDRENTEAFF

d_call: TRBD2
v_call: TRBV7-9
j_call: TRBJ2-3
clone_size: .
cdr3_nt: TGTGCCAGCAGCTTAGGGGGACTAGCGGGAGGACGGTCAACAGATACGCAGTATTTT
cdr3_aa: CASSLGGLAGGRSTDTQYF

d_call: .
v_call: TRBV19
j_call: TRBJ1-2
clone_size: .
cdr3_nt: TGTGCCAGTAGTTCCAAAAGTAGGAGCAGGGACTATGGCTACACCTTC
cdr3_aa: CASSSKSRSRDYGYTF

d_call: .
v_call: TRBV5-6
j_call: TRBJ1-2
clone_size: .
cdr3_nt: TGTGCCAGCAGCTTGTATTTAGGGGAAGGCTACACCTTC
cdr3_aa: CASSLYLGEGYTF

d_call: .
v_call: TRBV5-6
j_call: TRBJ2-5
clone_size: .
cdr3_nt: TGTGCCAGCAGCTTGGCCGGGGTGGAGACCCAGTACTTC
cdr3_aa: CASSLAGVETQYF

d_call: TRBD2
v_call: TRBV30
j_call: TRBJ2-7
clone_size: .
cdr3_nt: TGTGCCCAAACTGTCAGGGAGGGGTACGAGCAGTACTTC
cdr3_aa: CAQTVREGYEQYF

d_call: TRBD1
v_call: TRBV5-6
j_call: TRBJ1-2
clone_size: .
cdr3_nt: TGTGCCAGCAGCTTGAGACAGGGCCACTATGGCTACACCTTC
cdr3_aa: CASSLRQGHYGYTF

d_call: .
v_call: TRBV19
j_call: TRBJ1-1
clone_size: .
cdr3_nt: TGTGCCAGTAGTCCGCGGTCCGGCGGCACTGAAGCTTTCTTT
cdr3_aa: CASSPRSGGTEAFF

d_call: TRBD2
v_call: TRBV4-3
j_call: TRBJ2-1
clone_size: .
cdr3_nt: TGCGCCAGCAGCCAAGATACGGGGGGGCTAGCGGGGTTCAATGAGCAGTTCTTC
cdr3_aa: CASSQDTGGLAGFNEQFF

d_call: TRBD1
v_call: TRBV30
j_call: TRBJ2-5
clone_size: .
cdr3_nt: TGTGCCTGGGGCCAGGGGGCGAAGACCCAGTACTTC
cdr3_aa: CAWGQGAKTQYF

d_call: .
v_call: TRBV29-1
j_call: TRBJ1-1
clone_size: once
cdr3_nt: TGCAGCGTTGAAAACAGGCTGAACACTGAAGCTTTCTTT
cdr3_aa: CSVENRLNTEAFF

d_call: TRBD2
v_call: TRBV10-3
j_call: TRBJ2-2
clone_size: .
cdr3_nt: TGTGCCATCAGTGAGTCGTGGGGATCTAGCGGATACACCGGGGAGCTGTTTTTT
cdr3_aa: CAISESWGSSGYTGELFF

d_call: TRBD1
v_call: TRBV7-9
j_call: TRBJ1-4
clone_size: .
cdr3_nt: TGTGCCAGCAGCTTGGGACAGGAGGGGCATAATGAAAAACTGTTTTTT
cdr3_aa: CASSLGQEGHNEKLFF

d_call: TRBD1
v_call: TRBV18
j_call: TRBJ1-3
clone_size: .
cdr3_nt: TGTGCCAGCTCACCTGGGACAGGGGTAAACACCATATATTTT
cdr3_aa: CASSPGTGVNTIYF

d_call: .
v_call: TRBV29-1
j_call: TRBJ2-1
clone_size: once
cdr3_nt: TGCAGCGTTGAGATAGGGGCGGGAGAGCAGTTCTTC
cdr3_aa: CSVEIGAGEQFF

d_call: TRBD1
v_call: TRBV7-2
j_call: TRBJ2-1
clone_size: .
cdr3_nt: TGTGCCAGCAGCTTAGACGGGACAGGGGACTACAATGAGCAGTTCTTC
cdr3_aa: CASSLDGTGDYNEQFF

d_call: TRBD1
v_call: TRBV9
j_call: TRBJ1-2
clone_size: .
cdr3_nt: TGTGCCAGCAGCGTCCGGACAGGGGACTATGGCTACACCTTC
cdr3_aa: CASSVRTGDYGYTF

d_call: TRBD1
v_call: TRBV6-6
j_call: TRBJ1-1
clone_size: few
cdr3_nt: TGTGCCAGCAGCTTAGACAGGGTCACTGAAGCTTTCTTT
cdr3_aa: CASSLDRVTEAFF

d_call: .
v_call: TRBV4-1
j_call: TRBJ2-6
clone_size: few
cdr3_nt: TGCGCCAGCAGCAAAACGGGCTCTGGGGCCAACGTCCTGACTTTC
cdr3_aa: CASSKTGSGANVLTF

d_call: .
v_call: TRBV29-1
j_call: TRBJ2-2
clone_size: .
cdr3_nt: TGCAGCGTTGAAGCACGGGACACTCCTCCGCGGACCGGGGAGCTGTTTTTT
cdr3_aa: CSVEARDTPPRTGELFF

d_call: TRBD2
v_call: TRBV11-3
j_call: TRBJ2-1
clone_size: .
cdr3_nt: TGTGCCAGCAGTTTCAGCGGGAGAGGGGCCTACAATGAGCAGTTCTTC
cdr3_aa: CASSFSGRGAYNEQFF

d_call: .
v_call: TRBV25-1
j_call: TRBJ2-7
clone_size: .
cdr3_nt: TGTGCCAGCAGTGAACACACCTGGCCCCGAAGCTCCTACGAGCAGTACTTC
cdr3_aa: CASSEHTWPRSSYEQYF

d_call: .
v_call: TRBV19
j_call: TRBJ1-2
clone_size: .
cdr3_nt: TGTGCCAGTAGTATATCGGAGGGTGGCTACACCTTC
cdr3_aa: CASSISEGGYTF

d_call: .
v_call: TRBV20-1
j_call: TRBJ1-2
clone_size: .
cdr3_nt: TGCAGTGCTAGAGACCCAAGCGGCTACACCTTC
cdr3_aa: CSARDPSGYTF

d_call: TRBD1
v_call: TRBV5-1
j_call: TRBJ2-1
clone_size: .
cdr3_nt: TGCGCCAGCAGCCTGCGGACAGGGGGCGTTGAGCAGTTCTTC
cdr3_aa: CASSLRTGGVEQFF

d_call: TRBD2
v_call: TRBV7-2
j_call: TRBJ2-5
clone_size: .
cdr3_nt: TGTGCCAGCAGCTTCCCCCCCCCAAGCGGGGGTAAAGAGACCCAGTACTTC
cdr3_aa: CASSFPPPSGGKETQYF

d_call: .
v_call: TRBV6-6
j_call: TRBJ2-5
clone_size: .
cdr3_nt: TGTGCCAGCAGCCGACAGGTCCAAGAGACCCAGTACTTC
cdr3_aa: CASSRQVQETQYF